The sequence of this T cell receptor (beta chain) was determined in a study of blood T cell repertoires in COVID-19. Overall study: The United States, Italy and Spain supplied acute and convalescent COVID-19 samples. In each case, the material was cDNA or gDNA derived from T cells, B-cell-depleted T cells, or PBMCs.

Original methodology: It was from reference gene primer amplification that nucleated cell counts were estimated. Libraries were prepared by immunoSEQ multiplex PCR; TCRdb keeps only in-frame clonotypes and omits some of them. The DNA gave D and trimming, while V, J and clone size come from that table. The sample records approximately 300,000 clones, 65% to 85% being singletons. This TCR was recovered from a woman aged 50 to 60 with acute or convalescent COVID-19. The sequencing sample was made of peripheral blood.

The CDR3 sequence is CASSFRAEKLFF. The DNA of the CDR3 is TGTGCCAGCAGCTTCAGGGCTGAAAAACTGTTTTTT. This chain links TRBV7-9 with TRBJ1-4, with TRBD1 as a possible D gene (5 bases). CDR3 length equals 12 residues. V was pared by 3 bases and J by 7 bases, with 6 bases between. Germline V gene sequence: CDR1 SEHNR, CDR2 FQNEAQ (reference sequence).